These T cell receptor beta chains were read from a single sample in a study of PD-1 blockade in mismatch repair-deficient tumors. Generated by immunoSEQ multiplex PCR, the TCRdb table keeps only in-frame clones and is missing some. The sample lists 120,000 or so clones; around 86% were seen once. This sample comprised peripheral blood, obtained 44 weeks after starting pembrolizumab. The origin of the receptors is an adult with mismatch repair-deficient cancer. Both conserved end residues are part of each CDR3. The order of the fields is D gene, clone size, J gene, V gene, CDR3 DNA, CDR3 protein. The D gene is left open where the match is weak. Not all rows give a size; the values are once, few, many and, for expanded clones, a class.

>.|.|TRBJ1-5|TRBV27
TGTGCCAGCAGGACCCTTACGGGGGATAGCAATCAGCCCCAGCATTTT
CASRTLTGDSNQPQHF
>.|.|TRBJ2-5|TRBV7-2
TGTGCCAGCAGCCCGGAGATAGCGGCACAAGAGACCCAGTACTTC
CASSPEIAAQETQYF
>.|.|TRBJ2-3|TRBV9
TGTGCCAGCAGCGTAACCGGGAGAGAGACAGATACGCAGTATTTT
CASSVTGRETDTQYF
>TRBD2|.|TRBJ2-3|TRBV2
TGTGCCAGCAGGGGAGGCGGGAGTAGAAGGTATACGCAGTATTTT
CASRGGGSRRYTQYF
>.|.|TRBJ2-7|TRBV7-9
TGTGCCAGCACCCTTACTTGGGAAGGCTCCTACGAGCAGTACTTC
CASTLTWEGSYEQYF
>TRBD2|.|TRBJ2-7|TRBV5-4
TGTGCCAGCAGCTTGGGTGCGTCTAGCGGGAGAAGCGAGCAGTACTTC
CASSLGASSGRSEQYF
>TRBD1|.|TRBJ2-7|TRBV4-1
TGCGCCAGCAGCCAAGGGACGCGGACAGGGGACTACGAGCAGTACTTC
CASSQGTRTGDYEQYF
>.|few|TRBJ1-1|TRBV5-4
TGTGCCAGCAGTCCCGTGAGGGCGGAGAACACTGAAGCTTTCTTT
CASSPVRAENTEAFF
>.|.|TRBJ1-5|TRBV2
TGTGCCAGCACCCGAATAGAAAAGGGACAGCCCCAGCATTTT
CASTRIEKGQPQHF
>TRBD1|.|TRBJ1-2|TRBV6-1
TGTGCCAGCACGGACAGGTCTAACTATGGCTACACCTTC
CASTDRSNYGYTF
>TRBD1|once|TRBJ2-7|TRBV7-2
TGTGCCAGCAGTCGACAGGGGGACGAGCAGTACTTC
CASSRQGDEQYF
>.|.|TRBJ2-4|TRBV1
TGCACCAGCAGCCAAGATTGGGGGCGCCCACTAGCCAAAAACATTCAGTACTTC
CTSSQDWGRPLAKNIQYF
>TRBD1|.|TRBJ2-7|TRBV11-2
TGTGCCAGCAGCTTAGATAGCGGACAGGGCGGCGACGAGCAGTACTTC
CASSLDSGQGGDEQYF
>.|.|TRBJ2-2|TRBV14
TGTGCCAGCAGCCAAGAGATGACTTACACCGGGGAGCTGTTTTTT
CASSQEMTYTGELFF
>.|.|TRBJ1-5|TRBV7-6
TGTGCCAGCAGCTTACTTGGGAGCAATCAGCCCCAGCATTTT
CASSLLGSNQPQHF
>TRBD1|.|TRBJ2-7|TRBV10-2
TGCGCCAGTCAGACAGGGACCTACGAGCAGTACTTC
CASQTGTYEQYF
>.|.|TRBJ1-2|TRBV28
TGTGCCAGCAGTTTTTTAAGCTCGAATGGCTACACCTTC
CASSFLSSNGYTF